The 26 T cell receptor beta chains below were found in one sample sequenced in a study of technical replicates of blood from a handful of donors. The data were produced by immunoSEQ multiplex PCR, yet TCRdb's version contains in-frame clones alone and is incomplete. The table has about 68,000 clones, 95% to 98% seen once; the top ten hold 0.25% to 0.3%. Sequenced: T cells isolated from PBMCs. Source of these receptors: a human donor in good health.

The chain carries TRBV28 and TRBJ1-5; weak D call: TRBD1 (6 bases). Germline-derived CDR1 and CDR2 are MDHEN and SYDVKM. This CDR3 spans 14 amino acids. Trimming stripped 7 bases from V and 9 bases from J, with 19 bases between. CDR3 DNA: TGTGCCAGCATCGAATCAGGGGTATTGTCGCCCCAGCATTTT. Translated: CASIESGVLSPQHF.

V and J are TRBV6-1 and TRBJ2-5; 12 bases are a match to TRBD1. The CDR3 length is 16 residues. CDR1 MNHNS and CDR2 SASEGT come from the germline V gene. J was trimmed by 6 bases and V by 4 bases; bases with no gene match: 9. The CDR3 region has the DNA TGTGCCAGCAGTGTATACGGGACAGGGGGCTCGCAGACCCAGTACTTC. It encodes CASSVYGTGGSQTQYF.

The CDR3 protein is CASSYFQDNQETQYF. In DNA form, the CDR3 reads TGCGCCAGCAGCTATTTTCAGGATAACCAAGAGACCCAGTACTTC. The chain is built from TRBV5-1 and TRBJ2-5; D unresolved. The V end lost 3 bases, the J end lost 0 bases, and 12 bases lay between the germline ends. Germline V gives CDR1 SGHRS, CDR2 YFSETQ. The CDR3 totals 15 residues.

The chain links TRBV2 to TRBJ2-5; D is possibly TRBD2 (7 bases). This CDR3 is 11 amino acids long. Germline values: CDR1 SNHLY, CDR2 FYNNEI. V lost 10 bases and J 5 bases, leaving 11 bases between the germline ends. The CDR3 loop is CATEGGETQYF. The CDR3 bases are TGTGCCACCGAGGGGGGGGAGACCCAGTACTTC.

Comment on this clone: Sequence at one end of the junction differs from germline and may be a read error. This chain connects TRBV9 to TRBJ1-3; D not resolved. The CDR3 covers 15 residues. Germline lookup yields CDR1 SGDLS and CDR2 YYNGEE. CDR3 region: CVSSVVPSSGNTIYF. In DNA form, the CDR3 reads TGTGTCAGCAGCGTAGTTCCGAGCTCTGGAAACACCATATATTTT.

The chain has TRBV5-1 and TRBJ1-1, with D perhaps TRBD1 (5 bases). Germline values: CDR1 SGHRS, CDR2 YFSETQ. The V end was cut by 0 bases, the J end by 5 bases, with 8 bases between. CDR3 length: 13 residues. In DNA form, the CDR3 reads TGCGCCAGCAGCTTGGAGGGGTGGACTGAAGCTTTCTTT. Encoded protein: CASSLEGWTEAFF.

The chain combines TRBV19 with TRBJ1-1, with unresolved D. CDR1 and CDR2 (germline): LNHDA, SQIVND (reference sequence). The CDR3 spans 15 residues. Trimming removed 4 bases from V and 1 base from J, with 13 bases in between. CDR3 amino acids: CASSNYAGRNTEAFF. CDR3 nucleotides: TGTGCCAGTAGTAATTACGCCGGGAGGAACACTGAAGCTTTCTTT.

This chain links TRBV7-2 with TRBJ2-7, with a possible D match to TRBD1 (5 bases). This CDR3 has 13 amino acids. CDR1 is SGHTA, CDR2 FQGNSA, per germline. V dropped 0 bases and J dropped 2 bases, with 5 bases sitting between them. CDR3: CASSLAGAYEQYF. CDR3 DNA sequence: TGTGCCAGCAGCTTAGCAGGGGCCTACGAGCAGTACTTC.

This chain links TRBV11-3 with TRBJ1-1; D ambiguous. From germline, CDR1 is SGHNT and CDR2 YENEEA. Trimming left V 2 bases short and J 7 bases short, with 8 bases between. The CDR3 runs to 12 residues. The CDR3 region is CASSLSTSEAFF. The CDR3 DNA sequence: TGTGCCAGCAGCTTATCAACAAGTGAAGCTTTCTTT. The full variable domain, in which reference TRBV11-3 and TRBJ1-1 provide the parts outside the CDR3, is EAGVVQSPRYKIIEKKQPVAFWCNPISGHNTLYWYLQNLGQGPELLIRYENEEAVDDSQLPKDRFSAERLKGVDSTLKIQPAELGDSAVYLCASSLSTSEAFFGQGTRLTVV.

The chain couples TRBV7-9 to TRBJ2-3, with TRBD2 as a possible D gene (6 bases). V lost 3 bases, J lost 3 bases, and 13 bases lay in between. Germline V gene lookup returns CDR1 SEHNR and CDR2 FQNEAQ (reference sequence). CDR3 length equals 15 residues. Written as DNA, the CDR3 is TGTGCCAGCAGCTTTGTTAGCGGCGCGACAGATACGCAGTATTTT. It is translated as CASSFVSGATDTQYF.

The genes are TRBV15 and TRBJ1-2, with D perhaps TRBD1 (5 bases). Deletions cut 1 base from V and 2 bases from J, with 8 bases between. Germline CDR1 is LNHNV and CDR2 is YYDKDF (reference sequence). The CDR3 length is 14 residues. Here the CDR3 DNA reads TGTGCCACCAGCAGAGGGGAGGGGAACTATGGCTACACCTTC. Its translation: CATSRGEGNYGYTF.

The V call is TRBV4-3, the J call TRBJ2-7; tentative D call: TRBD1 (6 bases). The CDR3 extends over 15 amino acids. V lost 0 bases, J lost 2 bases, and 11 bases lay in between. Germline V CDR1 and CDR2: LGHNA, YSLEER. CDR3 residues: CASSQDSDSTYEQYF. DNA for the CDR3: TGCGCCAGCAGCCAAGATTCGGACAGCACCTACGAGCAGTACTTC.

On this clone: Germline and junction disagree at one end, which may indicate a read error. The chain is built from TRBV11-2 and TRBJ2-1; 7 bases fit TRBD2. The V gene's germline CDR1 is SGHAT and CDR2 FQNNGV. The CDR3 is 15 residues long. Here the CDR3 reads CASSSAGLSNNEQFF. CDR3 in DNA: TGTGCCAGCAGCTCAGCGGGACTCTCCAACAATGAGCAGTTCTTC.

The J gene is TRBJ1-3, the V gene TRBV5-1; weak D call: TRBD1 (6 bases). The CDR3 loop spans 15 amino acids. The V and J ends lost 4 bases and 4 bases respectively, with 15 bases between them. The germline CDR1 and CDR2 sequences are SGHRS and YFSETQ. DNA for the CDR3: TGCGCCAGCAGCCCCTCGGACAGAGCGGGAAACACCATATATTTT. Translated, it gives CASSPSDRAGNTIYF.

This chain joins TRBV11-2 and TRBJ2-1; 14 positions match TRBD2. J gave up 6 bases and V 2 bases, and 9 bases lay outside the gene matches. This CDR3 region has 18 residues. Germline values: CDR1 SGHAT, CDR2 FQNNGV. The CDR3 reads CASSLKGLAGVLGNEQFF. The CDR3 DNA follows: TGTGCCAGCAGCTTAAAGGGACTAGCGGGAGTTCTGGGCAATGAGCAGTTCTTC.

This sequence joins TRBV18 and TRBJ1-5; D is perhaps TRBD1 (6 bases). There are 14 residues in the CDR3. From germline, CDR1 is KGHSH and CDR2 LQKENI. Trimming took off 2 bases at V and 3 bases at J, with 8 bases between the two ends. CDR3 in DNA: TGTGCCAGCTCACCAGGGGGCGTCAATCAGCCCCAGCATTTT. This sequence encodes CASSPGGVNQPQHF.

The genes are TRBV30 and TRBJ2-7; D unclear. Trimming shortened V by 1 base and J by 2 bases, and 3 bases separated the two germline ends. The CDR3 totals 11 residues. Germline-derived CDR1 and CDR2 are GTSNPN and SVGIG (reference sequence). The CDR3 here is CAWSAPYEQYF. CDR3 sequence (DNA): TGTGCCTGGAGTGCTCCCTACGAGCAGTACTTC.

The CDR3 nucleotides are TGTGCCAGCAGCCAAGAACTCCGGGGGACCTATACCACAGATACGCAGTATTTT. Translation gives CASSQELRGTYTTDTQYF. The rearrangement joins TRBV4-2 to TRBJ2-3, with a tentative D call TRBD2 (6 bases). Trimming cost V 0 bases and J 2 bases, with 18 bases left between them. This CDR3 has 18 residues. The germline V gene encodes CDR1 LGHNA and CDR2 YNFKEQ.

The rearrangement links TRBV4-1 to TRBJ1-2, with a tentative D call TRBD1 (5 bases). Trimming removed 6 bases at V and 5 bases at J, with 22 bases between. The germline gives CDR1 MGHRA, CDR2 YSYEKL. CDR3 length equals 16 residues. The CDR3 spells CASRPLGHNVKYGYTF. In nucleotides, the CDR3 is TGCGCCAGCAGACCTTTAGGACACAACGTCAAATATGGCTACACCTTC.

V and J are TRBV25-1 and TRBJ2-1; D uncertain. Trimming took off 0 bases at V and 8 bases at J, with 17 bases between the two ends. Germline CDR1 MGHDK, CDR2 SYGVNS. The CDR3 consists of 16 residues. For the CDR3, the DNA is TGTGCCAGCAGTGAATATTCCTTTAGTGAATACGATGAGCAGTTCTTC. This gives the protein CASSEYSFSEYDEQFF.

The chain employs TRBV7-6 and TRBJ2-7, with 8 bases lining up with TRBD1. The V gene end was trimmed by 1 base and the J gene end by 3 bases; junction bases not matched to a gene: 5. The CDR3 has 15 amino acids. The germline gives CDR1 SGHVS, CDR2 FNYEAQ. CDR3 nucleotides: TGTGCCAGCAGCTTAGGGGGGACAGGAGACTACGAGCAGTACTTC. Its translation is CASSLGGTGDYEQYF. Full variable domain (rest looked up from reference TRBV7-6 and TRBJ2-7): GAGVSQSPRYKVTKRGQDVALRCDPISGHVSLYWYRQALGQGPEFLTYFNYEAQQDKSGLPNDRFSAERPEGSISTLTIQRTEQRDSAMYRCASSLGGTGDYEQYFGPGTRLTVT.

V is TRBV30 and J is TRBJ2-7, with 9 bases fitting TRBD1. The junction had 8 bases not matched to a gene; V was cut back by 1 base and J by 4 bases. Per the germline V gene, CDR1 is GTSNPN and CDR2 is SVGIG (reference sequence). CDR3 size: 15 residues. The CDR3 protein is CAWSERTGGTYEQYF. In nucleotides, the CDR3 is TGTGCCTGGAGTGAAAGAACAGGGGGCACATACGAGCAGTACTTC. The full variable domain, its missing parts supplied by reference TRBV30 and TRBJ2-7, is SQTIHQWPATLVQPVGSPLSLECTVEGTSNPNLYWYRQAAGRGLQLLFYSVGIGQISSEVPQNLSASRPQDRQFILSSKKLLLSDSGFYLCAWSERTGGTYEQYFGPGTRLTVT.

This chain connects TRBV29-1 to TRBJ2-1; D possibly corresponds to TRBD2 (6 bases). CDR3 length equals 14 residues. Germline loops: CDR1 SQVTM, CDR2 ANQGSEA. Trimming took off 1 base at V and 7 bases at J, with 14 bases between the two ends. The CDR3 loop reads CSVEVPGSLNEQFF. As DNA, the CDR3 is TGCAGCGTTGAAGTACCCGGGAGTCTAAATGAGCAGTTCTTC.

V usage is TRBV7-6 and J usage is TRBJ2-6; no firm D call. CDR3 size: 15 residues. Trimming took 4 bases from V and 0 from J, leaving 7 bases between them. Germline CDR1 SGHVS, CDR2 FNYEAQ. CDR3 DNA: TGTGCCAGCAGCTCGGGTAGCTCTGGGGCCAACGTCCTGACTTTC. Translated, it gives CASSSGSSGANVLTF.

This clone was observed once. The chain combines TRBV2 with TRBJ1-1; TRBD1 might be the D (6 bases). Germline CDR1 is SNHLY and CDR2 is FYNNEI. V lost 5 bases and J lost 2, with 18 bases in between. The CDR3 is made up of 16 amino acids. CDR3 nucleotides: TGTGCCAGCAGTCACAATCCTCGGGACACAAACACTGAAGCTTTCTTT. This sequence encodes CASSHNPRDTNTEAFF.

The chain couples TRBV28 to TRBJ2-7, with 8 bases fitting TRBD1. CDR3 length equals 15 residues. The V segment lost 5 bases and the J segment 6 bases; nucleotides outside the gene matches: 12. Germline CDR1 and CDR2: MDHEN and SYDVKM. CDR3 nucleotide sequence: TGTGCCAGCAGTCCGCGACAGGGGAGGTACGCCGAGCAGTACTTC. Its protein is CASSPRQGRYAEQYF.